This T cell receptor (beta chain) was sequenced during a study of blood T cell repertoires in COVID-19. The overall study: Spain, Italy and the United States supplied samples that represented acute and convalescent COVID-19. Sources were T cells, B-cell-depleted T cells, or PBMCs; the material itself was cDNA or gDNA.

In the authors' workflow: Amplifying reference gene primers gave estimates of nucleated cell counts. TCRdb's copy holds only in-frame clones and misses some; the assay was immunoSEQ multiplex PCR. V and J calls and clone size are those listed in that table; D and trimming were worked out from the DNA. The sample contains about 140,000 clones, approximately 81% of which appear only once. This CDR3 is built from 16 residues. CDR1 MNHNY and CDR2 SVGAGI come from the germline V gene (reference sequence). V gave up 7 bases and J gave up 0 bases, with 16 bases separating them. This TCR derives from a human donor in a cohort sampled during active COVID-19. The chain recombines TRBV6-6 with TRBJ1-3; a weak D match, TRBD1 (6 bases). Material: peripheral blood. Here the CDR3 DNA reads TGTGCCAGCACTTCCTCAGACAGGAGCTCTGGAAACACCATATATTTT. It specifies CASTSSDRSSGNTIYF.